The 16 T cell receptor beta chains below were found in one sample sequenced in a study of blood T cell repertoires in COVID-19 (dated by TCRdb to the early 2020s). Library creation used the immunoSEQ multiplex PCR assay. The clones in this table, taken by TCRdb from immuneACCESS, are in-frame only. Not every clone is retained; where verified, under half of the shortfall comes from an unresolved V gene, and the cause of the rest is unknown. This sample is represented by roughly 130,000 clones; 87% of them were singletons. The biggest ten clones account for approximately 3.3% of the sample. Input material: peripheral blood. These receptor sequences come from a woman aged 55-69 years with acute or convalescent COVID-19.

The V and J genes are TRBV19 and TRBJ1-2, with TRBD1 matching over 7 bases. The CDR3 runs to 14 residues. Germline loops: CDR1 LNHDA, CDR2 SQIVND (reference sequence). The V segment lost 6 bases and the J segment 4 bases; nucleotides outside the gene matches: 8. CDR3 region: CASSLQGQPYGYTF. CDR3 nucleotide sequence: TGTGCCAGTAGCCTTCAGGGACAGCCCTATGGCTACACCTTC. Using reference TRBV19 and TRBJ1-2 for the parts outside the CDR3, the full variable domain is DGGITQSPKYLFRKEGQNVTLSCEQNLNHDAMYWYRQDPGQGLRLIYYSQIVNDFQKGDIAEGYSVSREKKESFPLTVTSAQKNPTAFYLCASSLQGQPYGYTFGSGTRLTVV.

The chain carries TRBV5-1 and TRBJ2-5; TRBD2 matches at 9 bases. The germline V gene has CDR1 SGHRS and CDR2 YFSETQ. The length of the CDR3 is 18 residues. V was clipped by 4 bases and J by 7 bases; unmatched bases: 20. CDR3 sequence reads: CASSPREGASGKSGTQYF. As DNA, the CDR3 is TGCGCCAGCAGCCCTAGAGAGGGGGCTAGCGGGAAATCCGGGACCCAGTACTTC.

The gene calls are TRBV11-2 and TRBJ1-1; TRBD1 aligns across 7 bases. The CDR3 extends over 14 amino acids. Germline V gene lookup returns CDR1 SGHAT and CDR2 FQNNGV. V lost 5 bases and J lost 0; bases outside the gene matches: 3. CDR3 amino acids: CASSPGQVNTEAFF. In nucleotides, the CDR3 is TGTGCCAGCAGCCCAGGACAGGTGAACACTGAAGCTTTCTTT.

J is TRBJ2-7 and V is TRBV3-1 (or the pseudogene TRBV3-2); D gene ambiguous. The CDR3 is made up of 13 amino acids. The V gene's germline CDR1 is LGHDT and CDR2 YNNKEL (reference sequence). Trimming took off 1 base at V and 3 bases at J, with 7 bases between the two ends. The CDR3 DNA follows: TGTGCCAGCAGCCAAGGACTGGACTACGAGCAGTACGTC. Protein product: CASSQGLDYEQYV.

CDR3 sequence reads: CASSDFRAGNTIYF. The CDR3 region has the DNA TGTGCCAGCAGTGACTTCAGGGCCGGAAACACCATATATTTT. The chain employs TRBV2 and TRBJ1-3; the D gene is possibly TRBD1 (5 bases). V dropped 3 bases and J dropped 4 bases, with 10 bases sitting between them. The CDR3 runs 14 residues. Germline CDR1 is SNHLY and CDR2 is FYNNEI.

This clone was counted a few times. CDR3 in DNA: TGTGCCAGCAGTTTGAAACAGGGTATTAGCAATCAGCCCCAGCATTTT. It translates to CASSLKQGISNQPQHF. The chain combines TRBV27 with TRBJ1-5; D may be TRBD1 (6 bases). Germline V gives CDR1 MNHEY, CDR2 SMNVEV (reference sequence). V was pared by 3 bases and J by 0 bases, with 12 bases between. CDR3 length equals 16 residues.

This clone was detected only once. V usage is TRBV5-1 and J usage is TRBJ2-1; 11 bases map to TRBD2. V trimming: 0 bases; J trimming: 7 bases; junction bases outside the gene matches: 3. The V gene's germline CDR1 is SGHRS and CDR2 YFSETQ. The CDR3 loop spans 15 amino acids. The CDR3 loop is CASSLGLAGLNEQFF. The CDR3 nucleotides read TGCGCCAGCAGCTTGGGACTAGCGGGACTGAATGAGCAGTTCTTC.

This clone was found a few times. The V gene is TRBV10-3, the J gene TRBJ1-5, with unresolved D. Germline lookup yields CDR1 ENHRY and CDR2 SYGVKD. This CDR3 has 15 residues. V lost 0 bases to trimming and J lost 1 base, with 7 bases between them. This CDR3 is CAISESQVSNQPQHF. The CDR3 DNA follows: TGTGCCATCAGTGAGTCACAAGTAAGCAATCAGCCCCAGCATTTT.

This rearrangement joins TRBV2 to TRBJ1-2, with 10 bases matching TRBD1. Trimming removed 6 bases from V and 5 bases from J; junction bases left unmatched: 9. CDR3 length: 15 amino acids. Germline-derived CDR1 and CDR2 are SNHLY and FYNNEI. The CDR3 is CASSRDRGQGYGYTF. The DNA for the CDR3 is TGTGCCAGCAGCAGGGACAGGGGCCAGGGGTATGGCTACACCTTC.

The V gene is TRBV5-1, the J gene TRBJ2-4, with 7 bases matching TRBD1. V shed 4 bases and J 8 bases; nucleotides not matched to a gene: 9. The CDR3 has 14 amino acids. Germline CDR1 is SGHRS and CDR2 is YFSETQ. The CDR3 loop reads CASSLRQGVDIQYF. Here the CDR3 DNA reads TGCGCCAGCAGCCTGCGACAGGGTGTGGACATTCAGTACTTC.

In DNA, the CDR3 is TGTGCCAGTAGTATACTTCTTATGGATACGCAGTATTTT. It encodes CASSILLMDTQYF. The chain couples TRBV19 to TRBJ2-3; D not certain. V dropped 2 bases and J dropped 6 bases, with 9 bases sitting between them. CDR1 is LNHDA and CDR2 is SQIVND in the germline V gene (reference sequence). This CDR3 has 13 residues.

This clone turned up a few times. The chain recombines TRBV18 with TRBJ2-7; perhaps TRBD2 as D (7 bases). With 3 bases removed from V and 0 bases from J, the gap between germline ends came to 15 bases. The CDR3 length is 16 residues. Germline values: CDR1 KGHSH, CDR2 LQKENI. The CDR3 nucleotides are TGTGCCAGCTCACCCAGGGCGGGGGCGGCCTCCTACGAGCAGTACTTC. This encodes CASSPRAGAASYEQYF.

The genes are TRBV28 and TRBJ1-1; possible D gene TRBD1, 5 bases. This CDR3 has 13 residues. Trimming shortened V by 5 bases and J by 3 bases, and 10 bases separated the two germline ends. Germline V gene lookup returns CDR1 MDHEN and CDR2 SYDVKM. The CDR3 loop reads CASSGRGYTEAFF. The CDR3 DNA is TGTGCCAGCAGTGGGAGGGGTTACACTGAAGCTTTCTTT.

The chain uses TRBV7-8 and TRBJ2-7, with D hard to call. CDR3 length: 15 amino acids. Trimming took 5 bases from V and 2 from J, leaving 16 bases between them. The V gene's germline CDR1 is SGHVS and CDR2 FQNEAQ. The CDR3 region is CASSARSTVTYEQYF. DNA of the CDR3: TGTGCCAGCAGCGCCAGATCCACCGTAACCTACGAGCAGTACTTC.

This chain connects TRBV7-2 to TRBJ2-1; maybe TRBD1 (6 bases). Germline assignment: CDR1 SGHTA and CDR2 FQGNSA. This CDR3 spans 15 amino acids. V lost 3 bases and J 2 bases, leaving 11 bases between the germline ends. The CDR3 region is CASSFAGVTYNEQFF. The DNA of the CDR3 is TGTGCCAGCAGCTTCGCAGGGGTAACCTACAATGAGCAGTTCTTC.

The rearrangement joins TRBV7-2 to TRBJ1-2, with D unclear. This CDR3 region has 13 residues. Trimming shortened V by 3 bases and J by 5 bases, and 10 bases separated the two germline ends. Germline lookup yields CDR1 SGHTA and CDR2 FQGNSA. The CDR3 bases are TGTGCCAGCAGCTTCGGGATACCTTATGGCTACACCTTC. As protein: CASSFGIPYGYTF.